This TCR beta chain was found in a study of blood T cell repertoires in COVID-19. Study-wide context: The samples span acute and convalescent COVID-19 from the United States, Italy and Spain. The cDNA or gDNA used as material had been derived from T cells, B-cell-depleted T cells, or PBMCs.

How the authors handled the data: Estimation of nucleated cell counts was performed using reference gene primer amplification. Produced via immunoSEQ multiplex PCR; TCRdb's table is partial and in-frame only. V, J and clone size are taken as reported in that table, and D and trimming were inferred from the DNA itself. The table includes roughly 60,000 clones, 84% detected once. Germline-derived CDR1 and CDR2 are SNHLY and FYNNEI. CDR3 length equals 15 residues. V lost 4 bases and J lost 3; bases outside the gene matches: 3. The clonotype originates from a woman in her fifties or sixties with acute or convalescent COVID-19. The V and J genes are TRBV2 and TRBJ1-5, with 10 bases lining up with TRBD1. Sequenced material: peripheral blood. The CDR3 here is CASSGTGGNNQPQHF. As DNA, the CDR3 is TGTGCCAGCAGTGGGACAGGGGGAAACAATCAGCCCCAGCATTTT.